These T cell receptor beta chains were read from a single sample in a study of blood T cell repertoires in COVID-19. TCRdb's table, derived via immunoSEQ multiplex PCR, lists solely in-frame clones and lacks some. The sample holds about 160,000 clones, 85% to 90% seen once. Specimen: PBMCs or T cells enriched from blood (not recorded which). Every receptor here comes from a woman aged 50 to 65 who had recovered from COVID-19. Both conserved end residues are part of each CDR3. Each record gives: J gene, clone size, V gene, D gene, CDR3 protein, CDR3 DNA. D genes are given only for firm matches. Not all rows give a size; the values are once, few, many and, for expanded clones, a class.

TRBJ2-5 | NA | TRBV6-5 | TRBD2 | CASSSLLAGAETQYF | TGTGCCAGCAGTTCCTTACTAGCGGGTGCGGAGACCCAGTACTTC
TRBJ1-1 | once | TRBV5-1 | NA | CASSLVRGFMNTEAFF | TGCGCCAGCAGCTTGGTTCGGGGGTTCATGAACACTGAAGCTTTCTTT
TRBJ1-2 | NA | TRBV4-3 | TRBD1 | CASSQRTGERGYTF | TGCGCCAGCAGCCAACGGACAGGGGAGCGTGGCTACACCTTC
TRBJ2-3 | NA | TRBV4-3 | TRBD2 | CASSQVGGGKTDTQYF | TGCGCCAGCAGCCAAGTTGGGGGGGGGAAAACAGATACGCAGTATTTT
TRBJ2-2 | NA | TRBV2 | NA | CASSETSRGSGELFF | TGTGCCAGCAGTGAAACTAGCCGAGGGTCCGGGGAGCTGTTTTTT
TRBJ1-1 | NA | TRBV5-5 | TRBD1 | CASSLEGGQRRTEAFF | TGTGCCAGCAGCTTGGAAGGGGGACAGCGGCGCACTGAAGCTTTCTTT
TRBJ1-5 | once | TRBV6-2/TRBV6-3 | NA | CASSYRGINQPQHF | TGTGCCAGCAGTTACAGGGGTATCAATCAGCCCCAGCATTTT
TRBJ2-2 | NA | TRBV11-1 | NA | CASSTTNTGELFF | TGTGCCAGCAGCACTACGAACACCGGGGAGCTGTTTTTT
TRBJ1-3 | few | TRBV13 | NA | CASSLMRTSGNTIYF | TGTGCCAGCAGCCTCATGAGAACCTCTGGAAACACCATATATTTT
TRBJ1-2 | NA | TRBV19 | TRBD1 | CASRDRGQGGYTF | TGTGCCAGTAGGGACAGGGGGCAAGGTGGCTACACCTTC
TRBJ2-1 | NA | TRBV9 | TRBD2 | CASSATTSGEQFF | TGTGCCAGCAGCGCCACCACTAGCGGTGAGCAGTTCTTC
TRBJ1-2 | NA | TRBV18 | NA | CASSPPGTNYGYTF | TGTGCCAGCTCACCTCCGGGTACTAACTATGGCTACACCTTC
TRBJ1-2 | NA | TRBV11-2 | TRBD1 | CASSPRTGVSGYTF | TGTGCCAGCAGCCCCCGGACAGGGGTTTCTGGCTACACCTTC
TRBJ2-2 | NA | TRBV7-2 | NA | CASSSPTATGELFF | TGTGCCAGCAGCTCACCGACTGCCACCGGGGAGCTGTTTTTT
TRBJ2-1 | NA | TRBV3-1/TRBV3-2 | TRBD2 | CASSQDGLAGDLSYNEQFF | TGTGCCAGCAGCCAAGACGGTCTAGCGGGGGACCTCTCCTACAATGAGCAGTTCTTC
TRBJ2-2 | NA | TRBV7-2 | NA | CASSAGGRRTGELFF | TGTGCCAGCAGCGCAGGGGGGCGCCGAACCGGGGAGCTGTTTTTT
TRBJ1-3 | NA | TRBV30 | NA | CAWKKGPVSGNTIYF | TGTGCCTGGAAAAAGGGGCCCGTATCTGGAAACACCATATATTTT
TRBJ2-1 | NA | TRBV13 | NA | CASSPSGGDEQFF | TGTGCCAGCAGCCCGTCGGGGGGCGATGAGCAGTTCTTC
TRBJ1-5 | NA | TRBV19 | TRBD1 | CASRPDRGGGNQPQHF | TGTGCCAGTAGACCAGACAGGGGTGGGGGCAATCAGCCCCAGCATTTT
TRBJ2-5 | NA | TRBV7-2 | NA | CASSFPRGETQYF | TGTGCCAGCAGCTTTCCTAGGGGCGAGACCCAGTACTTC
TRBJ1-1 | few | TRBV21-1 | NA | CASGNLGSGTGNMNTEAFF | TGTGCCAGCGGTAATCTTGGATCCGGGACAGGTAACATGAACACTGAAGCTTTCTTT
TRBJ1-2 | NA | TRBV6-2/TRBV6-3 | NA | CASSSDRSTNYGYTF | TGTGCCAGCAGCTCGGACAGATCGACTAACTATGGCTACACCTTC
TRBJ1-2 | NA | TRBV7-2 | NA | CASSLSRQSGYGYTF | TGTGCCAGCAGCCTATCTCGACAGAGTGGCTATGGCTACACCTTC
TRBJ1-6 | NA | TRBV7-8 | TRBD1 | CASSLVVMSDRAGRPLHF | TGTGCCAGCAGCTTAGTGGTCATGAGCGACAGGGCGGGTAGGCCCCTCCACTTT
TRBJ1-6 | NA | TRBV2 | NA | CASTSDYGNSPLHF | TGTGCCAGCACCTCGGACTATGGGAATTCACCCCTCCACTTT
TRBJ1-4 | NA | TRBV15 | TRBD1 | CATSVGQATNEKLFF | TGTGCCACCAGCGTGGGACAGGCAACTAATGAAAAACTGTTTTTT
TRBJ1-1 | NA | TRBV4-2 | NA | CASSQSLNTEAFF | TGTGCCAGCAGCCAATCTCTGAACACTGAAGCTTTCTTT
TRBJ2-3 | NA | TRBV19 | NA | CASSIQRNTDTQYF | TGTGCCAGTAGTATACAGCGGAACACAGATACGCAGTATTTT
TRBJ1-6 | NA | TRBV19 | NA | CASSVTGSNSPLHF | TGTGCCAGTAGCGTGACAGGTAGCAATTCACCCCTCCACTTT
TRBJ1-2 | NA | TRBV14 | TRBD1 | CASSFGTAGLYGYTF | TGTGCCAGCAGCTTTGGGACAGCTGGACTATATGGCTACACCTTC
TRBJ2-1 | NA | TRBV13 | TRBD2 | CASSLGLAGGWNEQFF | TGTGCCAGCAGCTTAGGACTAGCGGGGGGTTGGAATGAGCAGTTCTTC
TRBJ2-3 | NA | TRBV25-1 | TRBD1 | CASSDSGQGNTDTQYF | TGTGCCAGCAGTGACTCGGGACAGGGTAACACAGATACGCAGTATTTT
TRBJ1-1 | once | TRBV7-2 | TRBD1 | CASSLDQGAPTEAFF | TGTGCCAGCAGCTTAGACCAGGGGGCGCCCACTGAAGCTTTCTTT
TRBJ1-1 | few | TRBV7-8 | NA | CASSLDGLRGMAFF | TGTGCCAGCAGCTTAGACGGGTTGAGGGGGATGGCTTTCTTT
TRBJ2-3 | few | TRBV7-9 | TRBD1 | CASRTTGVDTQYF | TGTGCCAGCAGAACAACAGGGGTGGATACGCAGTATTTT
TRBJ2-1 | once | TRBV27 | TRBD2 | CASRLASDWIKEQFF | TGTGCCAGCAGACTAGCGTCCGATTGGATTAAAGAGCAGTTCTTC
TRBJ1-2 | NA | TRBV6-2/TRBV6-3 | NA | CASRYLGDGYTF | TGTGCCAGCAGATACCTCGGAGATGGCTACACCTTC
TRBJ2-7 | NA | TRBV7-9 | NA | CASSLGGGHYEQYF | TGTGCCAGCAGCTTAGGGGGAGGACACTACGAGCAGTACTTC
TRBJ2-2 | NA | TRBV7-2 | NA | CASSRHMNTGELFF | TGTGCCAGCAGCCGTCACATGAACACCGGGGAGCTGTTTTTT
TRBJ1-4 | NA | TRBV19 | TRBD1 | CASSRGQLATNEKLFF | TGTGCCAGTAGTAGGGGACAGCTTGCAACTAATGAAAAACTGTTTTTT
TRBJ1-4 | once | TRBV7-2 | NA | CASSLEGLGTNEKLFF | TGTGCCAGCAGCTTGGAGGGGTTGGGAACTAATGAAAAACTGTTTTTT
TRBJ1-3 | NA | TRBV30 | NA | CAWSVQGVRNTIYF | TGTGCCTGGAGTGTACAGGGTGTGAGAAACACCATATATTTT
TRBJ1-6 | NA | TRBV5-6 | NA | CASSLAGFGSPLHF | TGTGCCAGCAGCTTGGCAGGTTTCGGCTCACCCCTCCACTTT
TRBJ2-5 | NA | TRBV3-1/TRBV3-2 | TRBD2 | CASSQGPSGGPAQYF | TGTGCCAGCAGCCAAGGCCCAAGCGGGGGGCCCGCCCAGTACTTC
TRBJ2-5 | once | TRBV7-9 | TRBD2 | CASSLSGREETQYF | TGTGCCAGCAGCTTAAGCGGGAGGGAAGAGACCCAGTACTTC
TRBJ1-3 | NA | TRBV12-3/TRBV12-4 | NA | CASSLGQGNTIYF | TGTGCCAGCAGTTTAGGACAAGGAAACACCATATATTTT
TRBJ2-5 | few | TRBV5-1 | TRBD2 | CASSLSGGRETQYF | TGCGCCAGCAGCTTATCGGGGGGAAGGGAGACCCAGTACTTC
TRBJ2-5 | NA | TRBV5-1 | TRBD1 | CASSSGQGWETQYF | TGCGCCAGCAGCTCAGGACAGGGGTGGGAGACCCAGTACTTC
TRBJ1-1 | few | TRBV5-3 | TRBD1 | CARSPDRGGTEAFF | TGTGCCAGAAGCCCGGACAGGGGAGGGACTGAAGCTTTCTTT
TRBJ1-4 | NA | TRBV11-2 | NA | CASSLDRGLGEKLFF | TGTGCCAGCAGCTTAGATAGAGGGCTAGGGGAAAAACTGTTTTTT
TRBJ1-1 | NA | TRBV6-5 | NA | CASSSPRGLGGTEAFF | TGTGCCAGCAGTTCCCCTCGGGGGTTGGGAGGAACTGAAGCTTTCTTT
TRBJ1-4 | once | TRBV6-5 | NA | CASSRSTNEKLFF | TGTGCCAGTTCCCGGAGTACTAATGAAAAACTGTTTTTT